This T cell receptor (beta chain) was recovered during a study of CD8 T cells in Susac syndrome. Study-wide results and limits: In its TCR sequencing and HLA analysis, the study acknowledged that the number of individuals was relatively small.

V lost 0 bases and J 5 bases, leaving 16 bases between the germline ends. There are 16 residues in the CDR3. CDR1 and CDR2 (germline): LGHNA, YSLEER. RNA, at about 0.5 to 1 ug, was reverse transcribed with random hexamers. It was immunoSEQ multiplex PCR that amplified TCR beta CDR3 across 54 Vbeta and 13 Jbeta. TCRdb processed the immunoSEQ multiplex PCR reads anew with MiXCR; each CDR3 protein has one entry. Among 45,000 to 60,000 distinct CDR3 sequences listed, 93% were seen once. The T cells that were sequenced for TCR beta were CD8+ and CD4+ cells from blood. While CD8+ and CD4+ T cells were isolated negatively, TEMRA cells were enriched by FACS. Concerning this clonotype itself: Its target is not known.

The receptor comes from a human donor with multiple sclerosis. The J gene is TRBJ1-1, the V gene TRBV4-3; D unclear. Sample: CD8+ T cells from PBMCs. CDR3 DNA sequence: TGCGCCAGCAGCCAAGAGGCGGCCTCTTGGGGAACTGAAGCTTTCTTT. Its translation is CASSQEAASWGTEAFF.